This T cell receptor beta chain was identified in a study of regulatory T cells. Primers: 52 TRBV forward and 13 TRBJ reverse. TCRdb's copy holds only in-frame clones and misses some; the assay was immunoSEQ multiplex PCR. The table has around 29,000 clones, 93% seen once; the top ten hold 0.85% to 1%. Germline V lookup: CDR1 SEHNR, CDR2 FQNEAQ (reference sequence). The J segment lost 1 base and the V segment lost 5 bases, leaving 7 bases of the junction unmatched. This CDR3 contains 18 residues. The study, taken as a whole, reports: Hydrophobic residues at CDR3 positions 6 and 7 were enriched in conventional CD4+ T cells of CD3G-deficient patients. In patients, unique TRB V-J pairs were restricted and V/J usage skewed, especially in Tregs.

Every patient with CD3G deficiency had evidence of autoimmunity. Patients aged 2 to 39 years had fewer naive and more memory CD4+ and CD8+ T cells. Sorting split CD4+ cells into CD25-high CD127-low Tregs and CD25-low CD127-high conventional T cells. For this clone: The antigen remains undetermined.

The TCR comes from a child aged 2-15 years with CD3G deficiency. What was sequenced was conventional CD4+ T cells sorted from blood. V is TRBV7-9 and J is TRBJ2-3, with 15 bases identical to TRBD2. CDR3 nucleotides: TGTGCCAGCAGCCGCGGGACTAGCGGGGGGACCCGCACAGATACGCAGTATTTT. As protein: CASSRGTSGGTRTDTQYF.